This TCR beta chain was observed in a study of T cell responses to AZD1222 COVID-19 vaccine. Details on this clone: Its antigen is as yet unknown.

Germline assignment: CDR1 SGDLS and CDR2 YYNGEE. The ends were cut back, 0 bases at V and 10 bases at J, with 19 bases in the middle. The CDR3 totals 15 residues. Findings and limits, study-wide: The breadth and depth of Spike-specific TCRs increased once two AZD1222 doses had been given. CD4 TCRs associated with vaccination spanned spike, dominating at 160-218 and 743-854. Just five or six AZD1222 recipients tested seropositive at baseline.

Some clones are missing from TCRdb's copy, which holds only in-frame ones; the method was immunoSEQ multiplex PCR. Of approximately 70,000 clones listed, about 80% were seen once; the top ten hold around 15%. V and J are TRBV9 and TRBJ2-5; D might be TRBD2 (5 bases). This specimen consisted of peripheral blood, obtained 28 days after the second AZD1222 dose. This TCR came from an adult who received the AZD1222 COVID-19 vaccine. CDR3 residues: CASSVDVGGIPDQYF. CDR3 nucleotide sequence: TGTGCCAGCAGCGTAGATGTAGGAGGTATCCCGGACCAGTACTTC. The full variable domain, completed using reference TRBV9 and TRBJ2-5, is DSGVTQTPKHLITATGQRVTLRCSPRSGDLSVYWYQQSLDQGLQFLIQYYNGEERAKGNILERFSAQQFPDLHSELNLSSLELGDSALYFCASSVDVGGIPDQYFGPGTRLLVL.